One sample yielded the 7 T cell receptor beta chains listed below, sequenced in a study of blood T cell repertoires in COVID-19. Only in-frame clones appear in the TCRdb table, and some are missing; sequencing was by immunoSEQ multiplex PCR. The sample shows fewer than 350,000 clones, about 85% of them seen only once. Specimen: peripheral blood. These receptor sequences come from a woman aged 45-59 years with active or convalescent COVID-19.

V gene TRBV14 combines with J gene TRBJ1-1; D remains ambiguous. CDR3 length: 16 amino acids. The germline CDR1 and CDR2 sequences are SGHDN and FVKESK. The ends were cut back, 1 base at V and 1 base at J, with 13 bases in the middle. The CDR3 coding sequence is TGTGCCAGCAGCCAAGGAAGGATCTGGAGGAACACTGAAGCTTTCTTT. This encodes CASSQGRIWRNTEAFF.

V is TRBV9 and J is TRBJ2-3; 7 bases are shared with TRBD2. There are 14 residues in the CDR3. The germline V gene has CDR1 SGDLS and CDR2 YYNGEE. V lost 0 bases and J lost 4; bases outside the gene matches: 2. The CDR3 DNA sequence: TGTGCCAGCAGCGTAGAAGGGAGGGCAGATACGCAGTATTTT. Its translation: CASSVEGRADTQYF.

This chain's CDR3 is CASSLGLAGTETQYF. In DNA form, the CDR3 reads TGTGCCAGCAGCTTGGGACTAGCGGGAACGGAGACCCAGTACTTC. J is TRBJ2-5 and V is TRBV7-2; TRBD2 matches at 13 bases. V trimming: 3 bases; J trimming: 5 bases; junction bases outside the gene matches: 3. Germline V lookup: CDR1 SGHTA, CDR2 FQGNSA. This CDR3 region has 15 residues.

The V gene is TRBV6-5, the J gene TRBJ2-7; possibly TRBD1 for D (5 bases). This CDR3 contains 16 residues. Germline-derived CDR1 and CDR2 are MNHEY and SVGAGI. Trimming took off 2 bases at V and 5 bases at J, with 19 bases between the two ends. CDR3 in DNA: TGTGCCAGCAGTTACGGGCCAGGGTTCGAAGGTAACGAGCAGTACTTC. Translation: CASSYGPGFEGNEQYF.

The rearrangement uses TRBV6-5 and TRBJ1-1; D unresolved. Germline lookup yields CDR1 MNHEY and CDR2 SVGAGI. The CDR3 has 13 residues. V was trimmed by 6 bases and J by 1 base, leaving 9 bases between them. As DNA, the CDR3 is TGTGCCAGCAGCCCCGACTGGAACACTGAAGCTTTCTTT. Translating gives CASSPDWNTEAFF.

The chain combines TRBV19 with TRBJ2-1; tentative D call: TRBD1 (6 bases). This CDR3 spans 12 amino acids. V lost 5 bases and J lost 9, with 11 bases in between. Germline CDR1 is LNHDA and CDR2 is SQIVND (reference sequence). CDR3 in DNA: TGTGCCAGTAGTCACAGGGAGAGTGAGCAGTTCTTC. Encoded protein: CASSHRESEQFF.

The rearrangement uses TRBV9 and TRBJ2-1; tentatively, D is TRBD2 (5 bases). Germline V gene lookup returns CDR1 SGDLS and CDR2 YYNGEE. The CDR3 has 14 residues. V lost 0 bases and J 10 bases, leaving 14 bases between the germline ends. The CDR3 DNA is TGTGCCAGCAGCGTAGGTCCATCAGCGGAGGAGCAGTTCTTC. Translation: CASSVGPSAEEQFF. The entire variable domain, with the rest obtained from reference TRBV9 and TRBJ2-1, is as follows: DSGVTQTPKHLITATGQRVTLRCSPRSGDLSVYWYQQSLDQGLQFLIQYYNGEERAKGNILERFSAQQFPDLHSELNLSSLELGDSALYFCASSVGPSAEEQFFGPGTRLTVL.